Reported below is one T cell receptor beta chain. Its target is unknown. This sample stems from a study of T cells after posttransplantation cyclophosphamide. Study outcomes and limitations: Recipient CMV seropositivity and CMV reactivation strongly tracked TRB clonality. Later blood repertoires were often dominated by clones from the donor CD8+ memory compartment. TRB overlap between skin or GI tissue T cells and blood was limited.

Produced via immunoSEQ multiplex PCR; TCRdb's table is partial and in-frame only. Of roughly 30,000 clones listed, 70% to 90% are singletons. The CDR3 covers 17 residues. Germline V gene lookup returns CDR1 SGHNT and CDR2 YYREEE (reference sequence). V lost 1 base and J lost 5, with 18 bases in between. This receptor was taken from a woman in her thirties or forties with a blood cancer, CMV-positive, and with a related stem cell donor. This chain links TRBV5-4 with TRBJ2-2; weak D call: TRBD2 (5 bases). Sequenced sample: PBMCs. The CDR3: CASSLPPSSRGTGELFF. CDR3 nucleotides: TGTGCCAGCAGCTTGCCGCCCTCAAGTCGAGGGACCGGGGAGCTGTTTTTT.